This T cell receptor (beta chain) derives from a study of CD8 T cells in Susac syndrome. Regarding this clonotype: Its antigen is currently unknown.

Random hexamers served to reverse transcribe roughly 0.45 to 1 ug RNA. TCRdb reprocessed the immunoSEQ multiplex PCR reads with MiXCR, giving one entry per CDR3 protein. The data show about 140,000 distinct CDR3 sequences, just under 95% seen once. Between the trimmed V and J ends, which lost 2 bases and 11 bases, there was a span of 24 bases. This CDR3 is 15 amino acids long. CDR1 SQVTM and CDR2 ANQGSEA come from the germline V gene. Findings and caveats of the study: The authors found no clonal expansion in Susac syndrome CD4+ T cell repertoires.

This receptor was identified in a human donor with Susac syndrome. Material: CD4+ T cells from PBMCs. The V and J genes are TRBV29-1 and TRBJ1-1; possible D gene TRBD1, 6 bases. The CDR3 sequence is CSVEQVGGPPMGAFF. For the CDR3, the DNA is TGCAGCGTTGAACAGGTTGGGGGGCCACCGATGGGTGCTTTCTTT.